This T cell receptor (beta chain) comes out of a study of T cell responses to AZD1222 COVID-19 vaccine (dated by TCRdb to about 2021). In the study overall: AZD1222 recipients whose second dose came at about 4 weeks and those whose second dose came at about 12 weeks were combined into one group, since spike-specific TCR depth and breadth did not differ between the two schedules. Trial participants were enrolled into age subgroups of 18-55, 56-69 and 70-plus years, which contained 148, 28 and 57 TCR-sequenced participants, respectively. TCR sequencing covered 230 to 250 trial participants: 200 to 210 given two doses of AZD1222 and about 26 given two doses of MenACWY control vaccine. The full study reports these points: A significant rise in spike-specific TCR breadth and depth was observed after two AZD1222 doses relative to day 0 and relative to MenACWY recipients. Participants were mostly white British and included more females than males, and it was suggested by the authors that clonal diversity may have been underestimated. The 56-69-year group was small, and its depth increase did not reach significance, likely because of low power. Reportedly, close to half of the unique spike-specific TCRs recognized epitopes lying outside the regions that are mutated in the B.1.351 and B.1.1.7 variants. Conclusions about previously exposed vaccinees are limited, since just five or six AZD1222 recipients were seropositive for SARS-CoV-2 at baseline. Because no day 14 peak-response samples were available, the repertoires could be characterized only after the peak T cell response. Vaccine-associated CD4 TCRs spanned the whole spike protein, with dominant responses in regions 160-218 and 743-854.

Comments on this clone: This clone's antigen is unknown. No base quality values were provided; no much bigger clone lies one nucleotide off.

The CDR3 regions of human TCRbeta chains were analyzed by immunosequencing. On the study's bioinformatics: Repertoire TCRs were checked for matches against a reference library of SARS-CoV-2-specific TCRs that had been generated using the MIRA antigen-specificity platform. Breadth meant the fraction of unique TCRs that were SARS-CoV-2-associated, whereas depth meant the fraction of total T cells that were SARS-CoV-2-associated. Using the MIRA data, each spike-specific TCR was mapped to the spike region that the TCR reacts to and placed in a CD4 or CD8 class. Log10-transformed breadth and depth values were compared by one-way ANOVA with Sidak's multiple comparisons tests. The table was pulled from immuneACCESS by TCRdb, which kept in-frame rearrangements only. Such tables lose some clones; where checked, under half of the loss comes from unresolved V genes, and the rest has no known cause. That table gives V, J and clone size, and the DNA gave D and trimming. The sample includes some 140,000 clones, with 88% observed a single time. The top ten constitute 3% to 3.5% of the sample.

The intended sense of this specimen's time point label: baseline before first vaccination. Vaccinee samples were obtained from the UK trials COV001 and COV002, which included a single-blind randomized controlled phase 2/3 trial of AZD1222 (ChAdOx1 nCoV-19) in healthy adults. Trial participant PBMC samples were collected at day 0 and day 28 after the second dose for TCRbeta chain sequencing. The V and J ends are trimmed by 0 bases and 2 bases, leaving 20 bases between them. The CDR3 measures 19 amino acids from cysteine to phenylalanine. Just the 57-base CDR3 DNA is kept, in frame starting at base 1. Taken from the germline V gene, the CDR1 and CDR2 loops are LGHNT and FRNRAP.

Recombination connected TRBV12-5 to TRBJ2-1, with the D segment possibly TRBD1 or TRBD2, each aligning over 5 bases. This sample comprised peripheral blood, obtained on day 0 of AZD1222 vaccination. The receptor comes from an adult in good health. Read as DNA, the sequence is TGTGCTAGTGGTTTGGTTTTGTCCCTCCGGGACCGAACCTACAATGAGCAGTTCTTC. This sequence encodes CASGLVLSLRDRTYNEQFF.